This T cell receptor (beta chain) was observed in a study of shared clonotypes between healthy human individuals. About this clone itself: The antigen remains undetermined.

Measured with immunoSEQ multiplex PCR; TCRdb has only the in-frame clones, and not every one. The profile covers about 2.3 million clones, with 80% to 95% appearing a single time and about 0.41% taken by the ten largest. Regarding the study as a whole: Non-shared clonotypes had lower generation probabilities than those shared by all four donors.

The CDR3 length is 13 residues. Germline lookup yields CDR1 SNHLY and CDR2 FYNNEI. V was trimmed by 7 bases and J by 6 bases, leaving 15 bases between them. Sequenced sample: naive CD4+ T cells from PBMCs. Subset meaning: CD45RA+ positively selected. This TCR derives from a man in his late teens or twenties in good health. Some clones in this sample may be carry-over from other donors' samples. The genes are TRBV2 and TRBJ1-1; perhaps TRBD1 as D (5 bases). The CDR3 sequence: CASNKEQDAEAFF. The CDR3 DNA is TGTGCCAGCAATAAGGAACAGGATGCTGAAGCTTTCTTT.